This T cell receptor beta chain was retrieved from a study of blood T cell repertoires in COVID-19 (dated by TCRdb to 2018 to 2020). Regarding the study in general: Samples from collaborators originated in the United States, Italy and Spain and spanned both the acute and convalescent phases of COVID-19. Where available, HLA class I and class II types were obtained from metadata supplied by the sample provider rather than from assay-based typing. The repertoires were released in a freely available public database intended as a resource for research on the immune response to SARS-CoV-2. A de-identified subject ID, COVID-19 status, age in years and sex were almost always included in the sample metadata. Subjects who had been exposed to COVID-19, were actively infected with it, or had recovered from it provided the deeply sampled blood TCRbeta repertoires that made up the dataset. Samples came from the ongoing ImmuneRACE study (first 160 participants) plus 1,254 subjects from 6 global collaborators. The material from the prospective study consisted of cDNA or gDNA derived from T cells, B-cell-depleted T cells, or PBMCs.

V is cut back by 5 bases and J by 4 bases, with 20 bases in the junction unmatched. The CDR3 contains 19 residues, cysteine and phenylalanine counted. Just CDR3 DNA is preserved here, 57 bases in frame from base 1. Based on the germline V gene, the CDR1 and CDR2 sequences are KGHDR and SFDVKD. The immunoSEQ Assay, a bias-controlled multiplex PCR, was used to amplify TCRbeta CDR3 regions from genomic DNA. Under the source paper's analysis protocol: The number of nucleated cells in each sample was estimated by amplification of reference gene primers within the assay. Sequence reads were collapsed and filtered to measure the absolute abundance of every unique TCRbeta CDR3 rearrangement. For each sample, productive Simpson clonality was calculated as the square root of Simpson's diversity index over productive rearrangements. The immuneACCESS repertoire file appears here via TCRdb, limited to in-frame rearrangements. These files lack a portion of the clones; in checked studies, under half of the deficit traces to unresolved V genes, and the cause of the others is not known. Clonal size and the V and J genes are those of that table, whereas D and trimming came from the DNA. For this sample there are almost 250,000 clones; about 89% appear just once. Jointly, the top ten make up more than 3.5% of the sample.

In the prospective study, participants were about 18 to 95 years old, resided in 20 to 30 geographic areas of the United States, and were enrolled through a virtual design. In the prospective study, cohorts were assigned on the basis of participant-reported clinical history obtained from a screening survey and a study questionnaire. ImmuneRACE Cohort 3 recovered participants were defined by two consecutive negative NP/OP PCR tests, healthcare professional clearance, or symptom resolution. Each participant in the prospective study had whole blood, serum and a nasopharyngeal or oropharyngeal swab collected by mobile phlebotomists. Participants in the prospective study had the option to provide additional blood draws and questionnaires over an approximately two-month period. Before DNA extraction, prospective study blood samples were shipped either frozen or at room temperature. The sample holds a few counts of this clone. Its antigen has not been determined. One base away there is no much larger clone; base qualities are not given.

The paper as a whole reports these results and caveats: How much clinical and demographic metadata was included differed by source and by participant, and the metadata was provided uncurated.

This receptor was identified in a woman between 25 and 40 years old who had recovered from COVID-19. Recombination connected TRBV24-1 to TRBJ2-7; 9 junctional bases match TRBD1. The source material was PBMCs or T cells enriched from blood (not recorded which). The CDR3 amino acid sequence is: CATSGDPSPIQGAKYEQYF. Here is the DNA: TGTGCCACCAGTGGTGACCCCTCACCAATACAGGGGGCAAAGTACGAGCAGTACTTC.